This T cell receptor beta chain was captured in a study of beta chain features in type 1 diabetes. Whole-study context: Across every sample, around 98 million sorted cells were examined in total.

Expressed TCRB transcripts got sequenced, as all isolated RNA was reverse transcribed. The method was immunoSEQ multiplex PCR; TCRdb's version includes in-frame clones alone and lacks a portion of them. The data contain about 160,000 clones, 7.5% to 9.5% of them singletons. Study-wide results and caveats: More deletions and fewer insertions at VDJ junctions were found in patients with type 1 diabetes. In all four CD4+ subsets, TCRB CDR3 length was significantly, moderately reduced in type 1 diabetes. Because the template was cDNA, high-expressing cells might be over-represented.

The CDR3 sequence is 13 residues long. The germline V and J ends were trimmed by 4 bases and 6 bases, with 10 bases remaining between them. Germline CDR1 reads SGDLS; CDR2 reads YYNGEE. On this clone itself: No antigen is known for it.

This chain links TRBV9 with TRBJ2-2; D perhaps matches TRBD2 (5 bases). The TCR was taken from a woman between 18 and 29 years old with type 1 diabetes. Input material: central memory CD4+ T cells from blood. The CDR3 protein is CASSTGFAGELFF. The CDR3 DNA reads TGTGCCAGCAGCACGGGGTTCGCCGGGGAGCTGTTTTTT.